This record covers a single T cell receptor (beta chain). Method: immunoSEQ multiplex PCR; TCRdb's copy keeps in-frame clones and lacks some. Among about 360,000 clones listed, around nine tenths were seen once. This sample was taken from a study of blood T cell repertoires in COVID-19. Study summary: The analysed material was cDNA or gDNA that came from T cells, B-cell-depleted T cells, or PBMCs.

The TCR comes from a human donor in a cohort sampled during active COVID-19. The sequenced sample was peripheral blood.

The chain's CDR3 is CAWAGFNTGELFF. The CDR3 DNA reads as TGTGCCTGGGCGGGATTCAACACCGGGGAGCTGTTTTTT. This chain uses TRBV30 with TRBJ2-2; the D gene is possibly TRBD2 (6 bases). CDR1 and CDR2 (germline): GTSNPN, SVGIG (reference sequence). This CDR3 region has 13 residues. V gave up 5 bases and J gave up 2 bases, with 9 bases separating them.